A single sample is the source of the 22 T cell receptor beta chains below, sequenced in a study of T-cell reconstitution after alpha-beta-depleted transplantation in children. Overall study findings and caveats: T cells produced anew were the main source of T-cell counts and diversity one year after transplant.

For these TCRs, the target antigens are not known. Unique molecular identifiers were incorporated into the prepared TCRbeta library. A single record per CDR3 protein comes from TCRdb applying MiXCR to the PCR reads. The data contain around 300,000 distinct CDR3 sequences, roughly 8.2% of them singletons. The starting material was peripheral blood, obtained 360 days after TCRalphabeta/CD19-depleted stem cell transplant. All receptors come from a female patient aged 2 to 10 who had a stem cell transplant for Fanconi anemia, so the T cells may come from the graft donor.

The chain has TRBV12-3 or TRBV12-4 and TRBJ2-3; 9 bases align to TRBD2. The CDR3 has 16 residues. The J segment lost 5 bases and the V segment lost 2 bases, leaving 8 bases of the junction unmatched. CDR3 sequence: CASSLMGGGARDTQYF. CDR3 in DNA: TGTGCCAGCAGTTTAATGGGCGGGGGGGCTAGAGATACGCAGTATTTT.

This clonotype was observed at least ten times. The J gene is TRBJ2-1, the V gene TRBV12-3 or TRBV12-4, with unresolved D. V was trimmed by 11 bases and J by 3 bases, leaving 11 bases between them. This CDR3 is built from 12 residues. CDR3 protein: CASLGYYNEQFF. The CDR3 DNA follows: TGTGCCTCTCTGGGGTACTACAATGAGCAGTTCTTC.

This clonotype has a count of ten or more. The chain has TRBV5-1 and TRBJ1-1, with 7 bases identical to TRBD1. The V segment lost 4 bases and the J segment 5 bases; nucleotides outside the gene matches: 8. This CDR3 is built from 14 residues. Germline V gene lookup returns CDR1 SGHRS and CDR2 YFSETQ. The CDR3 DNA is TGCGCCAGCAGCCGAGGGCCAGGGGGAACTGAAGCTTTCTTT. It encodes CASSRGPGGTEAFF.

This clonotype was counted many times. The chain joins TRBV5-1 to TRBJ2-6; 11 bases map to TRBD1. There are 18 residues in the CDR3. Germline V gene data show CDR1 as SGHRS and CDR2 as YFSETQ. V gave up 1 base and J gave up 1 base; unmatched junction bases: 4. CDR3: CASSLFGQGASGANVLTF. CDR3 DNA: TGCGCCAGCAGCTTGTTCGGACAGGGGGCGTCTGGGGCCAACGTCCTGACTTTC. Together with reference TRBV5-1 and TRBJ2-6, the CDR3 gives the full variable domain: KAGVTQTPRYLIKTRGQQVTLSCSPISGHRSVSWYQQTPGQGLQFLFEYFSETQRNKGNFPGRFSGRQFSNSRSEMNVSTLELGDSALYLCASSLFGQGASGANVLTFGAGSRLTVL.

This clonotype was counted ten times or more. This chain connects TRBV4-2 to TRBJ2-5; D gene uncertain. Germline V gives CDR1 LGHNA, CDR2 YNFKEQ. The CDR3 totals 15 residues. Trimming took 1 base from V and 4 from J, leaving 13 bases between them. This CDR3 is CASSQGVEPRETQYF. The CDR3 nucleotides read TGTGCCAGCAGCCAAGGAGTCGAACCGCGAGAGACCCAGTACTTC.

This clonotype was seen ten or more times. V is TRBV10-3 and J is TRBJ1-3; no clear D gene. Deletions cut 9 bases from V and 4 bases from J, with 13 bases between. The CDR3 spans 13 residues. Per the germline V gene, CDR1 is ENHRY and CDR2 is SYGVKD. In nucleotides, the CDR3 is TGTGCCATGCTAAGGACGGAAGGAAACACCATATATTTT. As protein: CAMLRTEGNTIYF.

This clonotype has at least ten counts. DNA of the CDR3: TGTGCCAGCAGCTTAGTGGCCGGGATGGGGATCACTGAAGCTTTCTTT. Amino acids: CASSLVAGMGITEAFF. The chain joins TRBV7-9 to TRBJ1-1; D remains ambiguous. Germline CDR1 is SEHNR and CDR2 is FQNEAQ (reference sequence). V lost 1 base to trimming and J lost 4 bases, with 16 bases between them. The CDR3 has 16 residues.

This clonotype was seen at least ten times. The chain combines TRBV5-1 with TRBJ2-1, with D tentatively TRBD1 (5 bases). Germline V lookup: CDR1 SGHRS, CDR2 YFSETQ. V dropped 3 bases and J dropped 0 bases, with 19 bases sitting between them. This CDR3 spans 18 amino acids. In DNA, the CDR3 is TGCGCCAGCAGCTGGGGCTCGAGCACGGGTCCCTCCTACAATGAGCAGTTCTTC. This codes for CASSWGSSTGPSYNEQFF.

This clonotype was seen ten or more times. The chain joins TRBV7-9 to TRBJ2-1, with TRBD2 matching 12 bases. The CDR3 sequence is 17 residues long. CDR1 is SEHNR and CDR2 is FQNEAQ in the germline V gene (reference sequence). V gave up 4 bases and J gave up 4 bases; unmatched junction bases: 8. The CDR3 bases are TGTGCCAGCAGCTCGCTTGGACTAGCGGGGAAATACAATGAGCAGTTCTTC. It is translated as CASSSLGLAGKYNEQFF.

CDR3 sequence reads: CASSPDRGLGSNQPQHF. The DNA of the CDR3 is TGTGCCAGCAGTCCGGACAGGGGGCTGGGTAGCAATCAGCCCCAGCATTTT. The genes are TRBV12-3 or TRBV12-4 and TRBJ1-5; TRBD1 matches 11 bases. V was pared by 5 bases and J by 0 bases, with 6 bases of the junction left unmatched. The CDR3 covers 17 residues.

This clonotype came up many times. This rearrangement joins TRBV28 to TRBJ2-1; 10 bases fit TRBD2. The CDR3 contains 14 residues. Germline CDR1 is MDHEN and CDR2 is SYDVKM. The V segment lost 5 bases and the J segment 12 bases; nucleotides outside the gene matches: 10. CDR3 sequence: CASSPGLANLGQFF. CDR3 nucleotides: TGTGCCAGCAGTCCGGGACTAGCGAACTTAGGGCAGTTCTTC.

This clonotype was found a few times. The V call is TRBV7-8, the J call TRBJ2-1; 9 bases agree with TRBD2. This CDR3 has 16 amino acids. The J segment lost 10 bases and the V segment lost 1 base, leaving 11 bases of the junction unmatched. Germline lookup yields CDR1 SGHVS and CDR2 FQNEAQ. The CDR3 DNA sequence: TGTGCCAGCAGCTTAGGAGGCTTAGCGGGAGCGTACGAGCAGTTCTTC. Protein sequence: CASSLGGLAGAYEQFF.

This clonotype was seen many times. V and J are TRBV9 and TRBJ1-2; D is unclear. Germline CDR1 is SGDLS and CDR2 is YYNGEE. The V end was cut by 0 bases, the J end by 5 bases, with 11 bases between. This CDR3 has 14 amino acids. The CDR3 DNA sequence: TGTGCCAGCAGCGTAGATGGGGAGTATTATGGCTACACCTTC. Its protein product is CASSVDGEYYGYTF.

The CDR3 reads CASTTGLAVEQETQYF. In nucleotides, the CDR3 is TGCGCCAGCACCACGGGACTAGCGGTCGAACAAGAGACCCAGTACTTC. The V and J genes are TRBV10-1 and TRBJ2-5; 11 nucleotides line up with TRBD2. The CDR3 is 16 amino acids. From germline, CDR1 is WNHNN and CDR2 SYGVQD (reference sequence). Trimming removed 7 bases from V and 2 bases from J; junction bases left unmatched: 9.

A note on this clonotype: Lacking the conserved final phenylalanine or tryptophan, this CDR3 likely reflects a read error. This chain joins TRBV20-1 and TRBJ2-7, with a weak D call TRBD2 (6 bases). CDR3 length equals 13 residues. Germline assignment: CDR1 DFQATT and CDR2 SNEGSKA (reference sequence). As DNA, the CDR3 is TGCAGTGCTGCCCAGACTAGTTCCTACAAGCAGTACTTG. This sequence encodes CSAAQTSSYKQYL.

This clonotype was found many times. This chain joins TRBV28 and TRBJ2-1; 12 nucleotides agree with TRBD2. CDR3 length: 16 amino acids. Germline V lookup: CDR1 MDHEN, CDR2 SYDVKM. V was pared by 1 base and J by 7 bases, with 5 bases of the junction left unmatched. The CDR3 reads CASSLFLLAGGNEQFF. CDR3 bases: TGTGCCAGCAGTTTATTCTTGCTAGCGGGAGGGAATGAGCAGTTCTTC.

Here the CDR3 reads CASSLVMRSETQYF. For the CDR3, the DNA is TGTGCCAGCAGCTTAGTTATGAGATCGGAGACCCAGTACTTC. The genes are TRBV5-4 and TRBJ2-5; no reliable D call. Trimming took 2 bases from V and 5 from J, leaving 13 bases between them. The CDR3 extends over 14 amino acids. The germline V gene encodes CDR1 SGHNT and CDR2 YYREEE (reference sequence).

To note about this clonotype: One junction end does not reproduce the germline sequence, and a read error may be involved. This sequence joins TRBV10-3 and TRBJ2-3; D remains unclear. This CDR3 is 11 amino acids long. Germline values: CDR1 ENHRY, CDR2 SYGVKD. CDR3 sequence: CAISESLFRQF. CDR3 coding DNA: TGTGCCATCAGTGAGTCGCTGTTCAGGCAATTT.

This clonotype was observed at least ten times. CDR3 residues: CASSQEGLAGGQETQYF. Written as DNA, the CDR3 is TGTGCCAGCAGCCAAGAAGGACTAGCGGGAGGCCAAGAGACCCAGTACTTC. The chain employs TRBV4-2 and TRBJ2-5, with 14 bases aligning to TRBD2. With V trimmed by 0 bases and J by 1 base, 1 base remained unmatched. The CDR3 consists of 17 residues. CDR1 is LGHNA, CDR2 YNFKEQ, per germline.

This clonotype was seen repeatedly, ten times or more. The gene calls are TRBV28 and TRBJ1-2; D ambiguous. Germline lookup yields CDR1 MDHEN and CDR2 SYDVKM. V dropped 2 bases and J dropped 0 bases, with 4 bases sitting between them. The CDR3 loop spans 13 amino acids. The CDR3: CASSLPANYGYTF. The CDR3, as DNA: TGTGCCAGCAGTTTACCAGCTAACTATGGCTACACCTTC.

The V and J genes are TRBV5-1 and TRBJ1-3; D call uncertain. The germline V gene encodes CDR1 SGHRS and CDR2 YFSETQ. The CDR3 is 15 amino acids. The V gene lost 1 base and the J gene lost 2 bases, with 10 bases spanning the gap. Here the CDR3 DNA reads TGCGCCAGCAGCTTGACGAGGTCCGCTGGAAACACCATATATTTT. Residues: CASSLTRSAGNTIYF.

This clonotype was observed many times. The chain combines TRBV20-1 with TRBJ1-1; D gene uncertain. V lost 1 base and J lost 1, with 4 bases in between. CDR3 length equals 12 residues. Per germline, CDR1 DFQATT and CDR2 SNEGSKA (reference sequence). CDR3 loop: CSARVGNTEAFF. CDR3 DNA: TGCAGTGCTAGAGTGGGGAACACTGAAGCTTTCTTT.